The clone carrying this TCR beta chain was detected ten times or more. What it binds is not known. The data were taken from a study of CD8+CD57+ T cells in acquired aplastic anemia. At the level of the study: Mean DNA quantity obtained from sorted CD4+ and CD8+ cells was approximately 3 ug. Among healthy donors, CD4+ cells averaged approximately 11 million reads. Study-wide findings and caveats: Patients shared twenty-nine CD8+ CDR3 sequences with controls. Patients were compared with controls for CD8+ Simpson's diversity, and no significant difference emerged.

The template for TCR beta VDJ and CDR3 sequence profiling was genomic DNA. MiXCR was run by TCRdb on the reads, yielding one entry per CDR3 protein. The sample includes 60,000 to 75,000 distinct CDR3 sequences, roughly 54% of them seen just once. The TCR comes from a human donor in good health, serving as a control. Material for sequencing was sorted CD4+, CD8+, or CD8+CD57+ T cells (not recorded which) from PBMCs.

The CDR3 coding sequence is TGTGCCAGCAGCTTGGACAGTGGCACTGAAGCTTTCTTT. It encodes CASSLDSGTEAFF. This sequence joins TRBV5-4 and TRBJ1-1; D unclear. Trimming cost V 0 bases and J 4 bases, with 7 bases left between them. CDR1 and CDR2 from the germline V gene are SGHNT and YYREEE (reference sequence). The CDR3 covers 13 residues. The full variable domain, rest sourced from reference TRBV5-4 and TRBJ1-1, is ETGVTQSPTHLIKTRGQQVTLRCSSQSGHNTVSWYQQALGQGPQFIFQYYREEENGRGNFPPRFSGLQFPNYSSELNVNALELDDSALYLCASSLDSGTEAFFGQGTRLTVV.